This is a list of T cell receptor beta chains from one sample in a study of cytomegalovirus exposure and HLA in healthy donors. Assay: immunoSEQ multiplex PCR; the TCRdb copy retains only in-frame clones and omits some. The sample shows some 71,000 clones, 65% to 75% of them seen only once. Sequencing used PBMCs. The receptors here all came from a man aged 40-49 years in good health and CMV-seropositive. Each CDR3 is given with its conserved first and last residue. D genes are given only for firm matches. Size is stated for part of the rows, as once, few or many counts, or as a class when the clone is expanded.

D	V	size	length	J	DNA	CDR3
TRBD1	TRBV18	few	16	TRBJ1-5	TGTGCCAGCTCACCCGACAGGGGGCTCCGGAATCAGCCCCAGCATTTT	CASSPDRGLRNQPQHF
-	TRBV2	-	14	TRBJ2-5	TGTGCCAGCAGGGACACCAGAGACCAAGAGACCCAGTACTTC	CASRDTRDQETQYF
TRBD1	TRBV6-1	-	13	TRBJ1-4	TGTGCCAGTACGGACAGGAGCCCCGCAAAACTGTTTTTT	CASTDRSPAKLFF
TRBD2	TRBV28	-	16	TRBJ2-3	TGTGCCAGCAGTTCCCTGGCGGGAGGGAACACAGATACGCAGTATTTT	CASSSLAGGNTDTQYF
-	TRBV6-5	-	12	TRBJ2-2	TGTGCCAGCGGCCCCTACACCGGGGAGCTGTTTTTT	CASGPYTGELFF
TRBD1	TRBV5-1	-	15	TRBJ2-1	TGCGCCAGCAGCGTCGCCGGGACAGGATACAATGAGCAGTTCTTC	CASSVAGTGYNEQFF
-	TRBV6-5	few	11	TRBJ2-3	TGTGCCAGCAGCTTACTGGATACGCAGTATTTT	CASSLLDTQYF
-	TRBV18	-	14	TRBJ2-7	TGTGCCAGCTCAGGACTCCTCTCCACCTACGAGCAGTACTTC	CASSGLLSTYEQYF
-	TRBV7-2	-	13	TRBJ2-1	TGTGCCAGCACCCCCTATATCCGGAATGAGCAGTTCTTC	CASTPYIRNEQFF
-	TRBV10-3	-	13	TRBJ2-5	TGTGCCATCAGTGGGAACAGGGTGGAGACCCAGTACTTC	CAISGNRVETQYF
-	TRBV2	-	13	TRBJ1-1	TGTGCCAGCAGTGATTCGCGGAACACTGAAGCTTTCTTT	CASSDSRNTEAFF
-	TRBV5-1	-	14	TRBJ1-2	TGCGCCAGCAGCTTTACGGGACAACCTTCCGGCTACACCTTC	CASSFTGQPSGYTF
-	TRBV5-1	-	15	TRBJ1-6	TGCGCCAGCAGCCTTGAGTCTAGAGATAATTCACCCCTCCACTTT	CASSLESRDNSPLHF
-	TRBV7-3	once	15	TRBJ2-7	TGTGCCAGCAGCTTAAATAATGCGGGGCCCTACGAGCAGTACTTC	CASSLNNAGPYEQYF
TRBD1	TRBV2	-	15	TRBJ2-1	TGTGCCAGCAGCTGGACGAGGGGGCCGGACAATGAGCAGTTCTTC	CASSWTRGPDNEQFF
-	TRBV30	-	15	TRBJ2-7	TGTGCCTGGAGGAGGCCCGGAGGTAGCTCCTACGAGCAGTACTTC	CAWRRPGGSSYEQYF
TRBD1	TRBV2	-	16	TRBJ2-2	TGTGCCAGCAGTGAAGGGGACAGGGGAGTCCCCGGGGAGCTGTTTTTT	CASSEGDRGVPGELFF
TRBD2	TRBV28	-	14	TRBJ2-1	TGTGCCAGCAGTAAACTAGCGGGAGACATTGAGCAGTTCTTC	CASSKLAGDIEQFF
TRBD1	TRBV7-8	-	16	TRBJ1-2	TGTGCCAGCAGCTCAACAACGGGGACAGGGGGAACTGGCTACACCTTC	CASSSTTGTGGTGYTF
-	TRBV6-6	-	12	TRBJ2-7	TGTGCCAGCTCAGGAGGGAGGCACGAGCAGTACTTC	CASSGGRHEQYF
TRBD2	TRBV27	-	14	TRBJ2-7	TGTGCCAGCAGTTTAGCGGGAGTGGGGAGCGAGCAGTACTTC	CASSLAGVGSEQYF
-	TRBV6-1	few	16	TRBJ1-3	TGTGCCAGCAGTGATGGAAGGACAAAGATGGGAAACACCATATATTTT	CASSDGRTKMGNTIYF
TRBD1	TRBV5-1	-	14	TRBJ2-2	TGCGCCAGCAGCTCCGGGACAGAGGCCGGGGAGCTGTTTTTT	CASSSGTEAGELFF
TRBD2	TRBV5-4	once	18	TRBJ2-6	TGTGCCAGCAGCTCCTCTAGCGGGGGGGCAGTGAGGGCCAACGTCCTGACCTTC	CASSSSSGGAVRANVLTF
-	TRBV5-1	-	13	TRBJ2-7	TGCGCCAGCAGCTCTACAGTATCCTACGAGCAGTACTTC	CASSSTVSYEQYF
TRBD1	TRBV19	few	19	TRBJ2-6	TGTGCCAGTAGTTTGCTCCGACAGGGGCTCGGCTCTGGGGCCAACGTCCTGACTTTC	CASSLLRQGLGSGANVLTF
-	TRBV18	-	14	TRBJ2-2	TGTGCCAGCTCACCATGGGCTAGCGCCGGGGAGCTGTTTTTT	CASSPWASAGELFF
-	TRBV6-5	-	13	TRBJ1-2	TGTGCCAGCAGTTACTCACAGGGCTATGGCTACACCTTC	CASSYSQGYGYTF
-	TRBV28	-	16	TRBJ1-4	TGTGCCAGCAGGCAGCTCGACAGGCCCCTTGGTGAAAAACTGTTTTTT	CASRQLDRPLGEKLFF
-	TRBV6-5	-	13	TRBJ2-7	TGTGCCAGCAGTCTTAACAGGGTTTTGGGCGAGAACTTC	CASSLNRVLGENF
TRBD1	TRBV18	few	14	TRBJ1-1	TGTGCCAGCTCACCACGGCAGGGGGACACTGAAGCTTTCTTT	CASSPRQGDTEAFF
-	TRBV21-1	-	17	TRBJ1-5	TGTGCCAGCAGCAATGGGACAGGGCAATTTACCAATCAGCCCCAGCATTTT	CASSNGTGQFTNQPQHF
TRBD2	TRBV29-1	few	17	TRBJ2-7	TGCAGCGTTGTGGATTGGGGAGCGGGGGGAAGCTCCTACGAGCAGTACTTC	CSVVDWGAGGSSYEQYF
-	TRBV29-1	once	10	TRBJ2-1	TGCAGCGCGCGCCACAATGAGCAGTTCTTC	CSARHNEQFF
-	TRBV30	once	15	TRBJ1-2	TGTGCCTGGAGTGTAGATCGGACAGCTATCTATGGCTACACCTTC	CAWSVDRTAIYGYTF
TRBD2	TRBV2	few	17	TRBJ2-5	TGTGCCAGCAGTGAATCTCTGACTAGCGGGAGTGGGGAGACCCAGTACTTC	CASSESLTSGSGETQYF
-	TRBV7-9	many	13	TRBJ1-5	TGTGCCAGCAGCTTAGAGGGGCGGCAGCCCCAGCATTTT	CASSLEGRQPQHF
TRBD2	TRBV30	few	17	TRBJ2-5	TGTGCCTGGAGTCGGAAAACAGCGGGGGGATTCCAAGAGACCCAGTACTTC	CAWSRKTAGGFQETQYF